The entry below gives a single T cell receptor beta chain sequence along with its context. The data stem from a study of blood T cell repertoires in COVID-19. The CDR3 consists of 18 residues. Germline loops: CDR1 LGHNA, CDR2 YSLEER. V shed 4 bases and J 4 bases; nucleotides not matched to a gene: 12. The data were produced by immunoSEQ multiplex PCR, yet TCRdb's version contains in-frame clones alone and is incomplete. The data show around 140,000 clones, approximately 88% seen once. This chain connects TRBV4-3 to TRBJ2-3, with TRBD2 matching 12 bases. This TCR came from a man between 65 and 85 years old with active COVID-19. Sequencing input: peripheral blood. The CDR3, as DNA: TGCGCCAGCAGCCTCGCCCCGGTGGCTAGCGGGAGGGCAGATACGCAGTATTTT. Amino acid sequence: CASSLAPVASGRADTQYF.